The sequence of this T cell receptor (beta chain) was determined in a study of shared clonotypes between healthy human individuals (dated by TCRdb to between 2020 and 2021). About the investigation overall: A few men and a couple of women, aged 18 to 49 years, made up the cohort. For each donor, three plates each were used for CD4 naive and CD4 memory, two plates were used for CD8 naive, and one plate was used for CD8 memory. To estimate repertoire size and how much clonotypes are shared between individuals, the study performed deep sequencing of blood TCR repertoires from roughly five healthy adults. Different laboratories and diverse techniques were used to prepare libraries and sequence TCR repertoires, to increase sequencing depth and limit assay-specific biases. Leukapheresis yielded between about 0.94 and 9.5 billion PBMCs per donor. The investigation overall reported the following: Only blood was sampled, and tissue TCR repertoires likely differ from those in blood. When several donors were compared, the shared fraction of clonotypes was around 4.6% for naive CD4, around 3.6% for naive CD8, 2.3% for memory CD4, and under 0.5% for memory CD8. Because the study included a small number of donors, the genetic and exposure-history diversity represented was limited. Higher generation probabilities were observed for clonotypes shared by all four sorted-subset donors than for non-shared clonotypes. Rarefaction of sorted-subset datasets indicated incomplete sequencing despite the large sequencing depth. Naive subsets generally had larger estimated clonotype richness than memory subsets. Pairwise subsampling led to the expectation that sequencing depth would affect the degree of clonotype sharing among donors.

Healthy HIV-negative adults with no recently reported acute infections or vaccinations were included as donors. All donors were Caucasian adults living in Nashville, Tennessee, USA. CD4+ T cells were enriched through magnetic negative selection, after which naive cells were positively selected on CD45RA and the remaining negative fraction served as the memory subset. Blood was obtained by leukapheresis, after which PBMCs were separated by Ficoll-Histopaque density gradient centrifugation and cryopreserved in liquid nitrogen vapor phase. Purity and quantity of every magnetically sorted T cell population were checked by analytical flow cytometry. Genomic DNA was isolated from each sorted fraction and quantified by UV absorbance on a Nanodrop 2000c. V loses 3 bases of germline sequence and J loses 6 bases, and the interval between the two ends is 9 bases. CDR1 is given as ENHRY and CDR2 as SYGVKD, both from the germline V gene. Counted from cysteine to phenylalanine, this CDR3 has 13 amino acids. Only the CDR3 portion is preserved as DNA: 39 bases, with reading frame beginning at the first base.

TCR CDR3 regions were amplified from genomic DNA by multiplex PCR using the deep immunoSEQ assay. Extracted genomic DNA from each cell subset was distributed evenly across all wells of several immunoSEQ 96-well plates, and each plate was treated as a replicate. For sorted subsets, 200 to 250 ng genomic DNA, equal to approximately 30,000 T cell genomes, was loaded into each replicate PCR. Purified libraries were quantified with a Qubit 3.0 fluorometer, sized on a Bioanalyzer 2100, and re-quantified with the KAPA Library Quantification kit. Every immunoSEQ 96-well plate was sequenced on a dedicated single-read 150-cycle Illumina NextSeq 550 flow cell. As for how the authors treated the data: Because the immunoSEQ output held only junctional sequences and lacked quality scores, the filtering could not match the filtering applied to full-length reads. Sequences were annotated with PyIR, a Python wrapper for IgBLAST v1.9, and V/J genes and CDR3 were assigned using IMGT germline references. Reads were removed for weak V/J assignments (E-value above 1e-6), missing CDR3, stop codons, out-of-frame junctions, or ambiguous translated residues. V3J clonotypes were defined by identical inferred V gene, J gene, and CDR3 amino acid sequence. To compute the percentage overlap between repertoires, the number of shared unique clonotypes was divided by the size of the smaller repertoire. Repertoire richness was assessed with RTK rarefaction, the Chao1 estimator, and Recon v2.1 estimates of unobserved clonotypes. Generation probabilities were computed with OLGA for all TCRbeta clonotypes obtained by the gDNA method from several donors. TCRdb's version of the immuneACCESS table is confined to in-frame rearrangements and falls short of the full clone set. An unresolved V gene accounts for under half of the shortfall where checked; the remainder is of unknown origin. D and trimming were read from the DNA, whereas the V and J calls and clone size are those reported in that table. The table for this sample lists more than 2 million clones; under 97% of them were counted only once. The top ten clonotypes cover roughly 0.13% of the sample.

This clone appeared once. No cognate antigen has been identified for it. No clone much larger than this one lies a single base away; base qualities are absent. The rearranged chain carries TRBV10-3 and TRBJ1-5; no D gene can be assigned with confidence. This receptor was identified in a man aged 18 to 29 in good health. The sequencing input was naive CD4+ T cells sorted from blood. Taken with the paper, the label for cell subset or site translates to: CD45RA+ positively selected. The DNA reads as follows: TGTGCCATCAGTGACACCCCAGGTCAGCCCCAGCATTTT. The translation is CAISDTPGQPQHF.